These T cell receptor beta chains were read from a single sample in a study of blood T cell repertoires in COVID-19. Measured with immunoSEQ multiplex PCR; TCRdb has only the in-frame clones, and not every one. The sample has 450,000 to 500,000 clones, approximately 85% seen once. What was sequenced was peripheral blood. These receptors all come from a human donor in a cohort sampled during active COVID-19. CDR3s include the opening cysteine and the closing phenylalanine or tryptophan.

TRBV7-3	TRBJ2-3	CASSLGHRGSTDTQYF
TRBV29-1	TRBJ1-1	CSFEAGKAFF
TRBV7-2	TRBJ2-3	CASSLAGAGTDTQYF
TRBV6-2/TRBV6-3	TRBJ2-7	CASSSPGKGSGYSYEQYF
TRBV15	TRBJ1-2	CATSRAGQGGPYGYTF
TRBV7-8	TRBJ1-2	CASSLMGQGAPGWGYTF
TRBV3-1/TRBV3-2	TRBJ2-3	CASSQVYAGLAVTDTQYF
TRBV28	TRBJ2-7	CASRKVQGINEQYF
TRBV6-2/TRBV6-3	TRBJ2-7	CASSWTSGLYEQYF
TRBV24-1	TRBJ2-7	CATSDPTSGGPYEQYF
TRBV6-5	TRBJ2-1	CASSLRTGSYNEQFF
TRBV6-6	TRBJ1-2	CASSLLFYGYTF
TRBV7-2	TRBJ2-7	CASSRGTIYEQYF
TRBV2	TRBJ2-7	CASQTSGYEQYF
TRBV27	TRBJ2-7	CASSLLGGTSYEQYF
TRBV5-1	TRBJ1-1	CASSLARQRPNTEAFF
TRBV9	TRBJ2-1	CASSSRTGSNEQFF
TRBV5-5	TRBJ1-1	CASSLHGETEAFF